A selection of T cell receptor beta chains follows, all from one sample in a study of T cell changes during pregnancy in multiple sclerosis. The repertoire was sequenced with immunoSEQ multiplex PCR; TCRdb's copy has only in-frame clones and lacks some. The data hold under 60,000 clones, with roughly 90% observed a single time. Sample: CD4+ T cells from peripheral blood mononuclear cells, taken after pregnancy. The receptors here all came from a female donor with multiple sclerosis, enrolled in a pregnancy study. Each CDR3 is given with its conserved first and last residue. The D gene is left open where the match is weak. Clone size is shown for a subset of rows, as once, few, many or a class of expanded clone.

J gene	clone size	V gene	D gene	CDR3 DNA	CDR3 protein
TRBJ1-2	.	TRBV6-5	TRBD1	TGTGCCAGCTTGGGGACAGACAACTATGGCTACACCTTC	CASLGTDNYGYTF
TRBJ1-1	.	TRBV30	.	TGTGCCTGGAGCCCCGGGGAGAACACTGAAGCTTTCTTT	CAWSPGENTEAFF
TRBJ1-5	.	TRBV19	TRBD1	TGTGCCAGTACCATGACAGGGAGCAATCAGCCCCAGCATTTT	CASTMTGSNQPQHF
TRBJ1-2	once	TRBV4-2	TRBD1	TGTGCCAGCAGCCAAAGTCGGGGACAGGGGGGTCCGGCTTACTATGGCTACACCTTC	CASSQSRGQGGPAYYGYTF
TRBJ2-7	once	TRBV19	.	TGTGCCAGTAGTATATCTCGGGGGGCGGAATACGAGCAGTACTTC	CASSISRGAEYEQYF
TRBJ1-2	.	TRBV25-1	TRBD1	TGTGCCAGCAGTGAACGCCCGGGACAGAATGGCTACACCTTC	CASSERPGQNGYTF
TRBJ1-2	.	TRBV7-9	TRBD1	TGTGCCAGCAGCTTAGGGGGACAGGGACAGGGCTACACCTTC	CASSLGGQGQGYTF
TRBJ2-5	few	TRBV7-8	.	TGTGCCAGCAGCTCCGACAGAGTCCCGTACTTC	CASSSDRVPYF
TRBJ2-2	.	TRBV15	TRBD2	TGTGCCACCAGCCTAGGACTAGCGGGGGGGCCTGGCACCGGGGAGCTGTTTTTT	CATSLGLAGGPGTGELFF
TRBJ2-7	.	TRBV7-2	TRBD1	TGTGCCAGCACCGTGGACAGGGCTCACTACGAGCAGTACTTC	CASTVDRAHYEQYF
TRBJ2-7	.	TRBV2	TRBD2	TGTGCCAGCAGTGAATTTGCCGGGACTAACTACGAGCAGTACTTC	CASSEFAGTNYEQYF
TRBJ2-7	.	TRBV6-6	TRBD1	TGTGCCAGCAGTTACGCAGGGGGCCTCTACGAGCAGTACTTC	CASSYAGGLYEQYF
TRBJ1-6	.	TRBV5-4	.	TGTGCCAGCAGCTTGTTAGGCGGGGGCAGGGGTTCACCCCTCCACTTT	CASSLLGGGRGSPLHF
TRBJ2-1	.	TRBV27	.	TGTGCCAGCACGAGGCGTCCTTCCTACAATGAGCAGTTCTTC	CASTRRPSYNEQFF
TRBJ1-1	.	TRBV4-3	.	TGCGCCAGCAGCCACAGGGCCCCCTCTGACACTGAAGCTTTCTTT	CASSHRAPSDTEAFF
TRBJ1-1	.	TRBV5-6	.	TGTGCCAGCAGCCGTCTCCTTGAAGCTTTCTTT	CASSRLLEAFF
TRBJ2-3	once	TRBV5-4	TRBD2	TGTGCCACTACTAGCGGGGGCCTAACAGATACGCAGTATTTT	CATTSGGLTDTQYF
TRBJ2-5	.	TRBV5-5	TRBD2	TGTGCCAGCAGGGTGGGGCCGACTAGCGGGGGATCCGGGACCCAGTACTTC	CASRVGPTSGGSGTQYF
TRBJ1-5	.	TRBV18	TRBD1	TGTGCCAGCTCAACGGGACAGGGGGGCCAGCCCCAGCATTTT	CASSTGQGGQPQHF
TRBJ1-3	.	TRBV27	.	TGTGCCAGCAGGATTACAGGGTCTTCTGGAAACACCATATATTTT	CASRITGSSGNTIYF
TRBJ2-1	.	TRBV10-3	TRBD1	TGTGCCATCAGCCTTGGACAGGGGACGAATGAGCAGTTCTTC	CAISLGQGTNEQFF
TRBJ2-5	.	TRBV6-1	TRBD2	TGTGCCAGCAGTGAGAGAGCGGGGGGGCCGGACCAGTACTTC	CASSERAGGPDQYF
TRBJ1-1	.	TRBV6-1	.	TGTGCCAGCAGTGTGGGTCAGGGCACTGAAGCTTTCTTT	CASSVGQGTEAFF
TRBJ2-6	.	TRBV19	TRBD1	TGTGCCAGTAGTGCCCGGGACAGGGTGTCTGGGGCCAACGTCCTGACTTTC	CASSARDRVSGANVLTF
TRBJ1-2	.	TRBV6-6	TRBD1	TGTGCCAGCAGCCCCGGGACAGGGGTCTATGGCTACACCTTC	CASSPGTGVYGYTF
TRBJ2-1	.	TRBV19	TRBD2	TGTGCCAGTAGTTCCCCCCGACTAGCGGGGACGAATGATGAGCAGTTCTTC	CASSSPRLAGTNDEQFF
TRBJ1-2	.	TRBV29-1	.	TGCAGCGTTGAAGAAGGACTCCTCTCTAACTATGGCTACACCTTC	CSVEEGLLSNYGYTF
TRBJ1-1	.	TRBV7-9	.	TGTGCCAGCAGCTTAGTCGGGGTTGAAGCTTTCTTT	CASSLVGVEAFF
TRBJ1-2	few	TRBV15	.	TGTGCCACCAGCAGAGAGAGGGTTTATAACTATGGCTACACCTTC	CATSRERVYNYGYTF
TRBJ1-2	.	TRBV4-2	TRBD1	TGTGCCAGCAGCCAAGTCGGACAGGGGGCGTTGATATACGGCTACACCTTC	CASSQVGQGALIYGYTF
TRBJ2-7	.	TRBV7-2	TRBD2	TGTGCCAGCAGCTTAGTGGGGGGGATCTACGAGCAGTACTTC	CASSLVGGIYEQYF
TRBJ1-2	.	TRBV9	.	TGTGCCAGCAGCGTAGCTTCGGGGAGTAAAGATGGCTACACCTTC	CASSVASGSKDGYTF
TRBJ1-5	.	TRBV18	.	TGTGCCAGCTCACCGGAGGGGAATCAGCCCCAGCATTTT	CASSPEGNQPQHF
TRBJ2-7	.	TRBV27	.	TGTGCCAGCAGTTTTACGGGGATGAGCTCCTACGAGCAGTACTTC	CASSFTGMSSYEQYF
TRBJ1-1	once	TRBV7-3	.	TGTGCCAGCAGCCCAACACCTTCCCACACTGAAGCTTTCTTT	CASSPTPSHTEAFF
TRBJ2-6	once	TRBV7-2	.	TGTGCCAGCAGGCAGGCCCCCGGTTCTGGGGCCAACGTCCTGACTTTC	CASRQAPGSGANVLTF
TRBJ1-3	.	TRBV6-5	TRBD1	TGTGCCAGCAGTACAGGGGCTTTGGGAAACACCATATATTTT	CASSTGALGNTIYF
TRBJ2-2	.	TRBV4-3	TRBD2	TGCGCCAGCAGCCAAGCTACTAGCGGGGGGGCCGGGGAGCTGTTTTTT	CASSQATSGGAGELFF
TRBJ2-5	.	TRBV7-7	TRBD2	TGTGCCAGCAGCTTACGAGGGACTAAAGAGACCCAGTACTTC	CASSLRGTKETQYF
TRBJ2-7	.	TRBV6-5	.	TGTGCCAGCAGCCGCGACACGGGGAGGACCTACGAGCAGTACTTC	CASSRDTGRTYEQYF
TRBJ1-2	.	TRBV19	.	TGTGCCAGTAGTACCTATGCGGGGGGAGACAATTATGGCTACACCTTC	CASSTYAGGDNYGYTF
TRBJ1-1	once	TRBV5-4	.	TGTGCCAGCAGGGAGGCGAATATGAACACTGAAGCTTTCTTT	CASREANMNTEAFF
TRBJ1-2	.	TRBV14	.	TGTGCCAGCAGCCAAGTGGGCAGCTATGGCTACACCTTC	CASSQVGSYGYTF
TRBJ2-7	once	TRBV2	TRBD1	TGTGCCAGCAGTGAAATGAAACAGGGGAGCTACGAGCAGTACTTC	CASSEMKQGSYEQYF
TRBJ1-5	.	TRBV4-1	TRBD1	TGCGCCAGCAGCCAAGATTTTACAGGGGGCCGAAGCAATCAGCCCCAGCATTTT	CASSQDFTGGRSNQPQHF
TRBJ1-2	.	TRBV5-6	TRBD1	TGTGCCAGCAGTTTAGGACAGGGGGCGCGGGGCTACACCTTC	CASSLGQGARGYTF
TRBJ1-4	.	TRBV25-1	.	TGTGCCAGCAGTGAATACCAGGGCGGCGAAAAACTGTTTTTT	CASSEYQGGEKLFF
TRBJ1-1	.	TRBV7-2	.	TGTGCCAGCAGCAAAGGGGTAAACACTGAAGCTTTCTTT	CASSKGVNTEAFF
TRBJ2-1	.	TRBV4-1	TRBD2	TGCGCCAGCAGCGATGGACTAGCGGGGGTATACTACAATGAGCAGTTCTTC	CASSDGLAGVYYNEQFF
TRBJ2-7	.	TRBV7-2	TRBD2	TGTGCCAGCAGCCAAAACCCTTTTGAGCGGGGGACCTACGAGCAGTACTTC	CASSQNPFERGTYEQYF
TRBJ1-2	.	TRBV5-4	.	TGTGCCAGCAGCTTCCTAGGGGAAAACTATGGCTACACCTTC	CASSFLGENYGYTF
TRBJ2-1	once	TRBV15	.	TGTGCCACCAGCAGAGCCCAAAGGGGGAGCTCCTACAATGAGCAGTTCTTC	CATSRAQRGSSYNEQFF
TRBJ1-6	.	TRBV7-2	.	TGTGCCAGCAGCGCTCTTAGGACAGAGAATTCACCCCTCCACTTT	CASSALRTENSPLHF
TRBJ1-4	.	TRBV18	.	TGTGCCAGCTCACCCTCTGCGCCTAATGAAAAACTGTTTTTT	CASSPSAPNEKLFF
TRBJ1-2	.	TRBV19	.	TGTGCCAGTAGCCAAGGACTCTCGAACTATGGCTACACCTTC	CASSQGLSNYGYTF
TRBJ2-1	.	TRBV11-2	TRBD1	TGTGCCAGCAGACTGGCTTTCCGGGACAGGGTAGGGAGGGAGCAGTTCTTC	CASRLAFRDRVGREQFF
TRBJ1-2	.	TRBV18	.	TGTGCCAGCTCACCAGCGGGGGGAACTACCACCACTAACTATGGCTACACCTTC	CASSPAGGTTTTNYGYTF
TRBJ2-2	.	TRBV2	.	TGTGCCAGCAGTGTGCAGTTCGGGGAGCTGTTTTTT	CASSVQFGELFF
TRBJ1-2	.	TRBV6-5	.	TGTGCCAGCACCAGGGATTCTAACTATGGCTACACCTTC	CASTRDSNYGYTF